The 13 T cell receptor beta chains in this list originate from one sample, sequenced in a study of T cell repertoires in cytomegalovirus infection. TCRdb re-derived calls from the reads in MiXCR, one entry per CDR3 protein. Among hundreds of thousands of distinct CDR3 sequences listed, roughly 15% were seen once. Sequenced: PBMCs. The receptors derive from a human donor in good health (CMV status not recorded). Some clones in this sample may be carry-over from other donors' samples.

V is TRBV29-1 and J is TRBJ2-1; D gene ambiguous. Germline CDR1 reads SQVTM; CDR2 reads ANQGSEA. The V and J ends lost 2 bases and 3 bases respectively, with 11 bases between them. CDR3 length equals 14 residues. The chain's CDR3 is CSVEYGFGYNEQFF. In DNA, the CDR3 is TGCAGCGTTGAATACGGGTTCGGCTACAATGAGCAGTTCTTC.

This clonotype was observed a handful of times. V usage is TRBV29-1 and J usage is TRBJ1-1; 10 bases align to TRBD1. CDR3 length: 15 amino acids. Germline assignment: CDR1 SQVTM and CDR2 ANQGSEA. V was clipped by 6 bases and J by 6 bases; unmatched bases: 13. CDR3 residues: CSVEFAGTGVPEAFF. The DNA of the CDR3 is TGCAGCGTAGAATTTGCCGGGACAGGGGTCCCTGAAGCTTTCTTT.

This clonotype was seen ten or more times. The chain recombines TRBV7-2 with TRBJ2-5; TRBD1 agrees at 11 bases. The length of the CDR3 is 15 residues. Trimming took 5 bases from V and 7 from J; bases not matched to a gene: 9. CDR1 and CDR2 (germline): SGHTA, FQGNSA. CDR3 DNA sequence: TGTGCCAGCAGCACCTGGACAGGGGGCTCGGGGACCCAGTACTTC. This codes for CASSTWTGGSGTQYF.

This clonotype was seen only a few times. This chain links TRBV12-3 or TRBV12-4 with TRBJ2-5; TRBD1 is a possible D gene (6 bases). The CDR3 runs to 15 residues. V lost 6 bases and J lost 0, with 14 bases in between. In DNA, the CDR3 is TGTGCCAGCAGAAGTCTCCAGGGGCACCAAGAGACCCAGTACTTC. Its translation is CASRSLQGHQETQYF.

This clonotype was counted a few times. This rearrangement joins TRBV9 to TRBJ1-6, with D unresolved. Trimming took off 0 bases at V and 12 bases at J, with 13 bases between the two ends. Per germline, CDR1 SGDLS and CDR2 YYNGEE. CDR3 length: 14 residues. CDR3 amino acids: CASSVEDGFGPLHF. The CDR3 DNA reads as TGTGCCAGCAGCGTAGAGGACGGTTTTGGACCCCTCCACTTT.

This clonotype was recorded many times. The CDR3 DNA reads as TGTGCCAGCGCTACGACAGGGGGAAGGGATGAGCAGTTCTTC. Translation gives CASATTGGRDEQFF. The chain couples TRBV7-2 to TRBJ2-1; the match to TRBD1 covers 9 bases. CDR3 size: 14 residues. Germline CDR1 reads SGHTA; CDR2 reads FQGNSA. The V segment lost 8 bases and the J segment 8 bases; nucleotides outside the gene matches: 10.

The rearrangement uses TRBV6-2 or TRBV6-3 and TRBJ2-3; 8 bases match TRBD2. This CDR3 has 18 residues. Unmatched junction bases numbered 15, after V lost 2 bases and J lost 5 bases. Germline V CDR1 and CDR2: MNHEY, SVGEGT. The CDR3 spells CASSYAPGRGGRGDTQYF. The CDR3 nucleotides are TGTGCCAGCAGTTACGCCCCGGGTCGCGGGGGGCGTGGAGATACGCAGTATTTT.

Only a few counts were recorded for this clonotype. The chain is built from TRBV4-2 and TRBJ2-3; 7 positions agree with TRBD2. From germline, CDR1 is LGHNA and CDR2 YNFKEQ. This CDR3 has 17 residues. Trimming removed 0 bases from V and 5 bases from J; junction bases left unmatched: 11. The CDR3 spells CASSQEGGLGKGDTQYF. CDR3 sequence (DNA): TGTGCCAGCAGCCAAGAAGGAGGACTAGGGAAGGGAGATACGCAGTATTTT.

This clonotype is deemed medium-sized. The rearrangement links TRBV7-2 to TRBJ2-5; 8 bases fit TRBD1. This CDR3 contains 14 residues. The germline V gene encodes CDR1 SGHTA and CDR2 FQGNSA. V was clipped by 1 base and J by 7 bases; unmatched bases: 5. CDR3 protein: CASSLGTGFGTQYF. The CDR3 region has the DNA TGTGCCAGCAGCTTAGGGACAGGGTTTGGGACCCAGTACTTC.

V gene TRBV20-1 combines with J gene TRBJ2-1; the match to TRBD2 covers 13 bases. The germline V gene has CDR1 DFQATT and CDR2 SNEGSKA (reference sequence). The trim removed 4 bases at V and 8 bases at J, leaving 8 bases unmatched. The CDR3 has 15 residues. CDR3 protein: CSATPTSGGAYEQFF. The CDR3 DNA is TGCAGTGCTACCCCCACTAGCGGGGGGGCGTATGAGCAGTTCTTC.

This clonotype has a handful of counts. The V call is TRBV7-9, the J call TRBJ2-3; perhaps TRBD2 as D (5 bases). The CDR3 spans 12 residues. Per germline, CDR1 SEHNR and CDR2 FQNEAQ (reference sequence). Trimming cost V 5 bases and J 4 bases, with 7 bases left between them. The CDR3 DNA sequence: TGTGCCAGCAGCAGGGAGTCAGATACGCAGTATTTT. This codes for CASSRESDTQYF.

Regarding this clonotype: This may arise from a read error, as a much more abundant clone is one base away. The V call is TRBV4-1, the J call TRBJ1-2, with D uncertain. This CDR3 contains 14 residues. Germline CDR1 is MGHRA and CDR2 is YSYEKL. This CDR3 reads CTSSQEGPAVGYTF. The CDR3 DNA is TGCACCAGCAGCCAAGAGGGTCCCGCTGTTGGCTACACCTTC.

This clonotype was picked up a small number of times. The chain carries TRBV7-9 and TRBJ1-4; the D gene is possibly TRBD1 (5 bases). This CDR3 comprises 13 residues. V lost 4 bases, J lost 8 bases, and 11 bases lay in between. Germline V gives CDR1 SEHNR, CDR2 FQNEAQ (reference sequence). For the CDR3, the DNA is TGTGCCAGCAGCTCCCAGGGCCGGGAAAAACTGTTTTTT. Translating gives CASSSQGREKLFF. Complete variable domain (other parts from reference TRBV7-9 and TRBJ1-4): DTGVSQNPRHKITKRGQNVTFRCDPISEHNRLYWYRQTLGQGPEFLTYFQNEAQLEKSRLLSDRFSAERPKGSFSTLEIQRTEQGDSAMYLCASSSQGREKLFFGSGTQLSVL.